This paragraph reports one T cell receptor beta chain. This specimen comes from a study of T-cell reconstitution after alpha-beta-depleted transplantation in children. The CDR3 spans 15 residues. Germline CDR1 is DFQATT and CDR2 is SNEGSKA (reference sequence). Trimming removed 1 base at V and 0 bases at J, with 9 bases between. Unique molecular identifiers were used in preparing the TCRbeta library. TCRdb reprocessed the PCR reads via MiXCR and lists one record per CDR3 protein. The sample has 640,000 or so distinct CDR3 sequences; roughly 15% are singletons. The source of this sequence is a human donor who donated a stem cell graft to a child with acute myeloid leukemia. This specimen was PBMCs from the stem cell graft donor, taken from the stem cell graft. The chain is built from TRBV20-1 and TRBJ2-2; D not resolved. CDR3 amino acids: CSARAPAPNTGELFF. For the CDR3, the DNA is TGCAGTGCTAGAGCCCCGGCTCCGAACACCGGGGAGCTGTTTTTT.